A few counts support the clone carrying this T cell receptor beta chain. Its antigen remains unknown. The CDR3 length is 14 residues. CDR1 DFQATT and CDR2 SNEGSKA come from the germline V gene (reference sequence). Trimming cost V 7 bases and J 5 bases; bases outside gene matches: 11. These data come from a study of T cells in Graves' hyperthyroidism and ophthalmopathy. Findings and limits, study-wide: Most clonotypes expanded in the thyroid (above 0.001) were also present in blood.

RNA transcripts were the template for amplifying TCR beta CDR3 regions. HTBI primers were used for first-round RT-PCR of the TCR CDR3. MiXCR was run by TCRdb on the multiplex PCR reads, yielding one entry per CDR3 protein. The sample includes about 210,000 distinct CDR3 sequences, approximately 17% of them seen just once. The PBMCs were taken from around 9 ml of fresh peripheral blood. The chain links TRBV20-1 to TRBJ2-5, with 9 bases fitting TRBD1. This sequence originates from a man aged 50 or older with Graves' hyperthyroidism. The specimen was blood. CDR3 sequence reads: CSGSGTGFRETQYF. DNA for the CDR3: TGCAGTGGTTCTGGGACAGGGTTTCGGGAGACCCAGTACTTC.